This T cell receptor (beta chain) was identified during a study of human T cells and chemical hapten exposure. Individual cDNA molecules each carried unique molecular identifiers attached by the library. In the original analysis: Per-sample TCR counts ranged from roughly 20,000 to 700,000, median roughly 87,000. TCRdb reanalysed the RACE reads using MiXCR and keeps one entry per CDR3 protein. In this record, the V and J calls reflect TCRdb's handling and not the investigators' own analysis. The sample records approximately 96,000 distinct CDR3 sequences, 9% to 9.5% being singletons. To note about this clonotype: The antigen is unknown.

Findings and limits, study-wide: TCRs at high frequency, those above 1 in 1000, did not change with DPC sensitization.

Documented time point: patch test 2, 6 weeks after DPC sensitization. This sample's treatment: therapeutic diphenylcyclopropenone sensitization with weekly scalp DPC. The sequenced sample was whole blood, obtained in connection with sensitization to the hapten diphenylcyclopropenone (DPC). The TCR originated in a woman in her forties with alopecia areata. Some clones in this sample may be carry-over from other donors' samples.

The CDR3: CATQGNTEAFF. The DNA of the CDR3 is TGTGCCACTCAGGGGAACACTGAAGCTTTCTTT. V gene TRBV2 combines with J gene TRBJ1-1; maybe TRBD1 (5 bases). This CDR3 region has 11 residues. Germline CDR1 SNHLY, CDR2 FYNNEI. Trimming removed 10 bases from V and 1 base from J, with 7 bases in between.